This TCR beta chain comes out of a study of blood T cell repertoires in COVID-19. Study at large: Sources were T cells, B-cell-depleted T cells, or PBMCs; the material itself was cDNA or gDNA.

As handled by the study authors: Reference gene primer amplification gave nucleated cell count estimates. Profiled with immunoSEQ multiplex PCR; TCRdb holds only in-frame clones, not every one. The V and J calls and the clone size are those of that table, but D and trimming were determined from the DNA. The sample records under 75,000 clones, 80% to 90% being singletons. The CDR3 consists of 13 residues. Looked up from germline, CDR1 is MNHNS and CDR2 is SASEGT. J lost 7 bases, V lost 1 base, and 2 bases had no gene match. The source of this sequence is a woman aged 80 or older with active COVID-19. Material: peripheral blood. The V call is TRBV6-1, the J call TRBJ1-2, with 8 bases lining up with TRBD1. The CDR3 region has the DNA TGTGCCAGCAGTGAAGGGGGGACAGGTGGCTACACCTTC. Its translation is CASSEGGTGGYTF.